Listed below are T cell receptor beta chains from one sample, sequenced in a study of T cell responses to AZD1222 COVID-19 vaccine. The repertoire was sequenced with immunoSEQ multiplex PCR; TCRdb's copy has only in-frame clones and lacks some. The sample yields 88,000 or so clones, about nine tenths seen once. This sample comprised peripheral blood, obtained on day 0 of AZD1222 vaccination. All receptors come from an adult in good health. Both conserved end residues are part of each CDR3. The order of the fields is clone size, J gene, V gene, D gene, CDR3 protein, CDR3 DNA. A D gene is named only where the DNA matches it firmly. Size is stated for part of the rows, as once, few or many counts, or as a class when the clone is expanded.

clone size: .; J gene: TRBJ1-5; V gene: TRBV5-8; D gene: TRBD1; CDR3 protein: CASSHGQGEGYQPQHF; CDR3 DNA: TGTGCCAGCAGCCACGGACAGGGAGAGGGGTATCAGCCCCAGCATTTT
clone size: .; J gene: TRBJ1-5; V gene: TRBV19; D gene: TRBD1; CDR3 protein: CATSTGGSNQPQHF; CDR3 DNA: TGTGCCACCTCGACAGGGGGCAGCAATCAGCCCCAGCATTTT
clone size: .; J gene: TRBJ1-2; V gene: TRBV5-1; D gene: TRBD1; CDR3 protein: CASSPEGQSYGYTF; CDR3 DNA: TGCGCCAGCAGCCCGGAGGGACAGTCCTATGGCTACACCTTC
clone size: .; J gene: TRBJ1-3; V gene: TRBV5-1; D gene: TRBD1; CDR3 protein: CASSQGVSISGNTIYF; CDR3 DNA: TGCGCCAGCAGCCAGGGGGTTTCAATCTCTGGAAACACCATATATTTT
clone size: once; J gene: TRBJ2-1; V gene: TRBV4-2; D gene: TRBD1; CDR3 protein: CASSQETGPYNEQFF; CDR3 DNA: TGTGCCAGCAGCCAAGAGACAGGGCCCTACAATGAGCAGTTCTTC
clone size: .; J gene: TRBJ1-4; V gene: TRBV5-1; D gene: .; CDR3 protein: CASRYRDGEKLFF; CDR3 DNA: TGCGCCAGCCGTTACAGGGACGGCGAAAAACTGTTTTTT
clone size: .; J gene: TRBJ2-6; V gene: TRBV6-1; D gene: .; CDR3 protein: CASSEIGGTGANVLTF; CDR3 DNA: TGTGCCAGCAGTGAAATCGGGGGTACTGGGGCCAACGTCCTGACTTTC
clone size: .; J gene: TRBJ2-1; V gene: TRBV18; D gene: TRBD2; CDR3 protein: CASSPSGTSGTGQFF; CDR3 DNA: TGTGCCAGCTCACCATCCGGGACTAGCGGGACGGGTCAGTTCTTC
clone size: once; J gene: TRBJ2-7; V gene: TRBV5-1; D gene: TRBD1; CDR3 protein: CASSLGPEQGHEQYF; CDR3 DNA: TGCGCCAGCAGCCTCGGCCCGGAACAGGGGCACGAGCAGTACTTC
clone size: .; J gene: TRBJ2-7; V gene: TRBV5-1; D gene: .; CDR3 protein: CASSLGSGGEPDYEQYF; CDR3 DNA: TGCGCCAGCAGCTTGGGGAGCGGCGGGGAACCCGACTACGAGCAGTACTTC
clone size: .; J gene: TRBJ1-2; V gene: TRBV10-3; D gene: .; CDR3 protein: CAITGELNYGYTF; CDR3 DNA: TGTGCCATCACCGGGGAGCTAAACTATGGCTACACCTTC
clone size: once; J gene: TRBJ2-7; V gene: TRBV7-2; D gene: .; CDR3 protein: CASSFSRSFAYEQYF; CDR3 DNA: TGTGCCAGCAGCTTTTCTAGGTCATTCGCCTACGAGCAGTACTTC
clone size: .; J gene: TRBJ2-1; V gene: TRBV10-2; D gene: TRBD2; CDR3 protein: CASSRLATMFNEQFF; CDR3 DNA: TGCGCCAGCTCACGACTAGCAACCATGTTCAATGAGCAGTTCTTC
clone size: .; J gene: TRBJ2-2; V gene: TRBV25-1; D gene: TRBD2; CDR3 protein: CASSGLPGRGESTGELFF; CDR3 DNA: TGTGCCAGCAGTGGCCTACCAGGACGGGGGGAATCCACCGGGGAGCTGTTTTTT
clone size: .; J gene: TRBJ1-1; V gene: TRBV19; D gene: .; CDR3 protein: CASSTLAAANTEAFF; CDR3 DNA: TGTGCCAGTAGTACCCTAGCCGCTGCGAACACTGAAGCTTTCTTT
clone size: .; J gene: TRBJ2-5; V gene: TRBV7-2; D gene: .; CDR3 protein: CASSSTAGPYETQYF; CDR3 DNA: TGTGCCAGCAGCTCGACGGCAGGGCCGTACGAGACCCAGTACTTC
clone size: .; J gene: TRBJ2-7; V gene: TRBV7-9; D gene: .; CDR3 protein: CASSLVGRVGYEQYF; CDR3 DNA: TGTGCCAGCAGCTTAGTGGGCAGGGTAGGCTACGAGCAGTACTTC
clone size: .; J gene: TRBJ2-5; V gene: TRBV6-1; D gene: .; CDR3 protein: CASSERPKETQYF; CDR3 DNA: TGTGCCAGCAGTGAAAGGCCGAAAGAGACCCAGTACTTC
clone size: .; J gene: TRBJ2-7; V gene: TRBV18; D gene: .; CDR3 protein: CASSWGFQNEQYF; CDR3 DNA: TGTGCCAGCTCCTGGGGTTTCCAAAACGAGCAGTACTTC
clone size: .; J gene: TRBJ2-5; V gene: TRBV7-8; D gene: TRBD1; CDR3 protein: CASSSTDRGQETQYF; CDR3 DNA: TGTGCCAGCAGCTCGACCGACAGGGGGCAAGAGACCCAGTACTTC
clone size: .; J gene: TRBJ1-3; V gene: TRBV27; D gene: .; CDR3 protein: CASSDGQGNTIYF; CDR3 DNA: TGTGCCAGCAGCGACGGACAGGGAAACACCATATATTTT
clone size: few; J gene: TRBJ2-7; V gene: TRBV6-5; D gene: .; CDR3 protein: CASSYSTEGYEQYF; CDR3 DNA: TGTGCCAGCAGTTACTCGACGGAGGGCTACGAGCAGTACTTC
clone size: .; J gene: TRBJ2-1; V gene: TRBV5-1; D gene: .; CDR3 protein: CASSLPASSNEQFF; CDR3 DNA: TGCGCCAGCAGCTTGCCCGCGAGCAGCAATGAGCAGTTCTTC
clone size: once; J gene: TRBJ2-7; V gene: TRBV5-1; D gene: .; CDR3 protein: CASSFGDVAHPLGF; CDR3 DNA: TGCGCCAGCAGCTTCGGCGACGTAGCACACCCGTTGGGATTC
clone size: .; J gene: TRBJ2-1; V gene: TRBV4-1; D gene: TRBD2; CDR3 protein: CASSHLGLAENNEQFF; CDR3 DNA: TGCGCCAGCAGCCACCTGGGGCTAGCGGAAAACAATGAGCAGTTCTTC
clone size: .; J gene: TRBJ2-1; V gene: TRBV7-2; D gene: TRBD2; CDR3 protein: CASSLASSGGATYNEQFF; CDR3 DNA: TGTGCCAGCAGCTTAGCGTCTAGCGGGGGGGCCACGTACAATGAGCAGTTCTTC
clone size: .; J gene: TRBJ1-5; V gene: TRBV5-1; D gene: TRBD1; CDR3 protein: CASSLGGQSNQPQHF; CDR3 DNA: TGCGCCAGCAGCTTGGGGGGACAGAGCAATCAGCCCCAGCATTTT
clone size: .; J gene: TRBJ2-2; V gene: TRBV6-1; D gene: .; CDR3 protein: CASTDRDTGELFF; CDR3 DNA: TGTGCCAGCACGGACAGAGATACCGGGGAGCTGTTTTTT
clone size: .; J gene: TRBJ2-2; V gene: TRBV7-3; D gene: .; CDR3 protein: CASSLVQGNTGELFF; CDR3 DNA: TGTGCCAGCAGCTTAGTACAGGGGAACACCGGGGAGCTGTTTTTT